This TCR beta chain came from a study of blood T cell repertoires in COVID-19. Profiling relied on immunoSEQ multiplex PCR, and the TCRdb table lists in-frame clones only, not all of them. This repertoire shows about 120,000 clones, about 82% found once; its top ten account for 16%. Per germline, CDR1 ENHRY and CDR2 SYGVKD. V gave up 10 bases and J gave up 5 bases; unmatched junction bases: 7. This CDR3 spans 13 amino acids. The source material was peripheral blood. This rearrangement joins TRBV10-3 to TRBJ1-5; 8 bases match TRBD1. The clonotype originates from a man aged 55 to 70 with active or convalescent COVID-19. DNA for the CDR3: TGTGCCACCGGACAGGGAGTGGATCAGCCCCAGCATTTT. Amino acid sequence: CATGQGVDQPQHF.